The T cell receptor beta chain under discussion was sequenced for a study of T cell responses to AZD1222 COVID-19 vaccine. Study-wide findings and caveats: Only five or six AZD1222 recipients were seropositive at baseline. Clonal diversity may have been underestimated in mostly white British donors.

Assay used: immunoSEQ multiplex PCR; TCRdb lists only in-frame clones, some missing. The sample yields over 100,000 clones, around 84% seen once. In its sample, this clone was seen once. Its antigen is not identified. Trimming took 5 bases from V and 4 from J; bases not matched to a gene: 10. Germline-derived CDR1 and CDR2 are SGHVS and FNYEAQ. The CDR3 covers 17 residues. This sequence originates from an adult in good health. This chain uses TRBV7-6 with TRBJ1-5; the match to TRBD1 covers 11 bases. The sample here was peripheral blood, taken on day 0 of AZD1222 vaccination. The CDR3 loop reads CASSRWAGTGGNQPQHF. The CDR3 DNA reads as TGTGCCAGCAGCCGATGGGCGGGGACAGGGGGTAATCAGCCCCAGCATTTT.